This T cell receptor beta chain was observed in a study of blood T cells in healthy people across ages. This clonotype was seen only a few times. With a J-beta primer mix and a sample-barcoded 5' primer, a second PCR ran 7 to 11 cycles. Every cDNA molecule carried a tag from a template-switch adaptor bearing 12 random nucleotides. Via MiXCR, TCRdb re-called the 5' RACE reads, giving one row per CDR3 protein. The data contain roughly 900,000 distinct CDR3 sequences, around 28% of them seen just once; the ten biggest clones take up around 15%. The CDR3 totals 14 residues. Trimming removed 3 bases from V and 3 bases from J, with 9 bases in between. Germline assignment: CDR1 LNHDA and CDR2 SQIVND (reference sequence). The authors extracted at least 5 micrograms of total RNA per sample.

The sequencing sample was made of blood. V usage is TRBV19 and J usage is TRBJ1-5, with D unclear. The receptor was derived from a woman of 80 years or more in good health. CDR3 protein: CASSIVEVNQPQHF. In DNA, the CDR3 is TGTGCCAGTAGTATCGTCGAGGTCAATCAGCCCCAGCATTTT.